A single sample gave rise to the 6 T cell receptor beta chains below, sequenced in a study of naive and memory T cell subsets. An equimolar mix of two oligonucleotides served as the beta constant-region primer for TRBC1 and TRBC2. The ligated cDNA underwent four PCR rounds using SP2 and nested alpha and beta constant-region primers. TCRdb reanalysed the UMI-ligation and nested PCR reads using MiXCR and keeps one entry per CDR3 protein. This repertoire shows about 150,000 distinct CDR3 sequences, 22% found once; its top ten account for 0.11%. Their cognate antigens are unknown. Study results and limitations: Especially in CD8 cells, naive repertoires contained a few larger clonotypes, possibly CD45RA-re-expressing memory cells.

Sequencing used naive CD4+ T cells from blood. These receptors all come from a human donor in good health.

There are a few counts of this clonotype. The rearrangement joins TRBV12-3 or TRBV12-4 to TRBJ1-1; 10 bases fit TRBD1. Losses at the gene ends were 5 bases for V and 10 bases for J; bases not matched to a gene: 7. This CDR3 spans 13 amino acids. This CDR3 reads CASSRDRGNGAFF. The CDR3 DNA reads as TGTGCCAGCAGTCGGGACAGGGGAAATGGAGCTTTCTTT.

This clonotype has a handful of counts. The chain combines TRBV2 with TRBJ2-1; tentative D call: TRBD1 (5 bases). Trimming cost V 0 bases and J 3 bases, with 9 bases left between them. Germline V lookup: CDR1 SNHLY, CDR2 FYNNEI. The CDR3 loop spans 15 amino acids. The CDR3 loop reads CASSEAQGFYNEQFF. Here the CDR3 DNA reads TGTGCCAGCAGTGAAGCGCAGGGTTTCTACAATGAGCAGTTCTTC.

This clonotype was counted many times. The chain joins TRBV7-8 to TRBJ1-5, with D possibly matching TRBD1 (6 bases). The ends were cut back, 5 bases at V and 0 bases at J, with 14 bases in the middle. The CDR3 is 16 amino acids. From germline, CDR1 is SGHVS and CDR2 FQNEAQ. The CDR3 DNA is TGTGCCAGCAGCGTTGGGACACCCTATAGCAATCAGCCCCAGCATTTT. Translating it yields CASSVGTPYSNQPQHF.

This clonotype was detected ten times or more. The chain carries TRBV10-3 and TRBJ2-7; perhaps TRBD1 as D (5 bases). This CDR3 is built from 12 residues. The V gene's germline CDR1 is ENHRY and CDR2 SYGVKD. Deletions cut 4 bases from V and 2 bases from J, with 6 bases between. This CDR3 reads CAISGTPYEQYF. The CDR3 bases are TGTGCCATCAGTGGGACACCCTACGAGCAGTACTTC.

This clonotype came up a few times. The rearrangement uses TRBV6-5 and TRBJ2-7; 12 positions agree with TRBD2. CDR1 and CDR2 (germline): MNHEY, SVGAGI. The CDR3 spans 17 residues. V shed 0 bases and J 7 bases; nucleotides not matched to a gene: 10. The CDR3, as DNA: TGTGCCAGCAGTTACTCGCCCCCACTAGCGGGAGGAGGTGAGCAGTACTTC. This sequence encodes CASSYSPPLAGGGEQYF.

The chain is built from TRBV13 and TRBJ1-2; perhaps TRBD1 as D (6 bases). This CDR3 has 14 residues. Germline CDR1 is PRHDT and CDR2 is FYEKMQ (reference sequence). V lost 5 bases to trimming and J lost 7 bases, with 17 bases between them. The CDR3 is CASSPNGGRGGYTF. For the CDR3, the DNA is TGTGCCAGCAGCCCCAACGGGGGCCGGGGTGGCTACACCTTC. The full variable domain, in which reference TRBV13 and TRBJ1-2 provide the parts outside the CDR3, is AAGVIQSPRHLIKEKRETATLKCYPIPRHDTVYWYQQGPGQDPQFLISFYEKMQSDKGSIPDRFSAQQFSDYHSELNMSSLELGDSALYFCASSPNGGRGGYTFGSGTRLTVV.